The 14 T cell receptor beta chains below all came from one sample that was sequenced in a study of blood T cell repertoires in COVID-19. Generated by immunoSEQ multiplex PCR, the TCRdb table keeps only in-frame clones and is missing some. Of a few hundred thousand clones in the sample, around 90% were seen once. The sequenced sample was peripheral blood. The receptors stem from a woman under 40 with acute or convalescent COVID-19.

CDR3 amino acids: CASIPNRRAGARYEQYF. In nucleotides, the CDR3 is TGTGCCAGCATCCCGAATAGGCGGGCGGGAGCCAGATACGAGCAGTACTTC. The chain employs TRBV2 and TRBJ2-7; 7 bases agree with TRBD2. The ends lost 7 bases at V and 4 bases at J; junction bases unmatched: 19. The V gene's germline CDR1 is SNHLY and CDR2 FYNNEI. The CDR3 has 17 amino acids.

The V call is TRBV5-1, the J call TRBJ2-1, with TRBD2 matching over 13 bases. Germline V CDR1 and CDR2: SGHRS, YFSETQ. The CDR3 loop spans 17 amino acids. The V gene end was trimmed by 3 bases and the J gene end by 9 bases; junction bases not matched to a gene: 12. CDR3 in DNA: TGCGCCAGCAGCTCGGGACTAGCGGGATTGTTCAGTGGTGAGCAGTTCTTC. This sequence encodes CASSSGLAGLFSGEQFF.

V and J are TRBV13 and TRBJ2-2, with D perhaps matching TRBD1 (5 bases). Germline CDR1 reads PRHDT; CDR2 reads FYEKMQ (reference sequence). The CDR3 loop spans 15 amino acids. V was pared by 0 bases and J by 2 bases, with 7 bases between. CDR3 sequence (DNA): TGTGCCAGCAGCTTAGGGGACAAAAACACCGGGGAGCTGTTTTTT. As protein: CASSLGDKNTGELFF. Variable domain in full (rest from reference TRBV13 and TRBJ2-2): AAGVIQSPRHLIKEKRETATLKCYPIPRHDTVYWYQQGPGQDPQFLISFYEKMQSDKGSIPDRFSAQQFSDYHSELNMSSLELGDSALYFCASSLGDKNTGELFFGEGSRLTVL.

A word on this clone: One end of the junction fails to match germline, which may point to a read error. V is TRBV11-2 and J is TRBJ2-3; 10 positions match TRBD1. The CDR3 totals 15 residues. From germline, CDR1 is SGHAT and CDR2 FQNNGV. The CDR3 here is CASSIDRGQTDTQYF. The CDR3 bases are TGTGCCAGCAGCATAGACAGGGGGCAGACAGATACGCAGTATTTT.

This rearrangement joins TRBV18 to TRBJ1-5, with 8 bases identical to TRBD1. CDR1 is KGHSH and CDR2 is LQKENI in the germline V gene. V lost 5 bases to trimming and J lost 5 bases; unmatched junction nucleotides: 8. This CDR3 region has 15 residues. CDR3 nucleotide sequence: TGTGCCAGCTCATCGACAGGGGCCGTTGATCAGCCCCAGCATTTT. It encodes CASSSTGAVDQPQHF. Variable domain in full (rest from reference TRBV18 and TRBJ1-5): NAGVMQNPRHLVRRRGQEARLRCSPMKGHSHVYWYRQLPEEGLKFMVYLQKENIIDESGMPKERFSAEFPKEGPSILRIQQVVRGDSAAYFCASSSTGAVDQPQHFGDGTRLSIL.

The rearrangement uses TRBV19 and TRBJ2-6; the D is unclear. V lost 2 bases and J 0 bases, leaving 8 bases between the germline ends. Looked up from germline, CDR1 is LNHDA and CDR2 is SQIVND (reference sequence). This CDR3 region has 16 residues. The CDR3 DNA reads as TGTGCCAGTAGTATACTCACAAGCTCTGGGGCCAACGTCCTGACTTTC. Amino acids: CASSILTSSGANVLTF.

V is TRBV6-5 and J is TRBJ1-4, with 9 nucleotides matching TRBD1. Germline V CDR1 and CDR2: MNHEY, SVGAGI. The CDR3 is 15 amino acids. Trimming at V came to 5 bases and at J to 13 bases, leaving 14 bases not matched to a gene. The CDR3 DNA sequence: TGTGCCAGCAGTCAGACAGGGGGTGGGCTAGAGGGACTGTTTTTT. Residues: CASSQTGGGLEGLFF.

This clone was counted a few times. The chain has TRBV3-1 (or the pseudogene TRBV3-2) and TRBJ2-7; D may be TRBD2 (6 bases). The germline gives CDR1 LGHDT, CDR2 YNNKEL (reference sequence). This CDR3 is 16 amino acids long. Trimming left V 2 bases short and J 1 base short, with 15 bases between. The CDR3 DNA sequence: TGTGCCAGCAGCCAACGACCGGGACTGATGTCCTACGAGCAGTACTTC. Translating it yields CASSQRPGLMSYEQYF.

J is TRBJ1-5 and V is TRBV5-5; 9 positions match TRBD1. Germline V gene sequence: CDR1 SGHKS, CDR2 YYEKEE (reference sequence). V shed 0 bases, J shed 6 bases, and the junction held 13 bases outside the gene matches. The CDR3 is made up of 18 amino acids. CDR3 in DNA: TGTGCCAGCAGCTTGGGGGACAGGGCGGGATCGAGGAGTCAGCCCCAGCATTTT. The encoded protein is CASSLGDRAGSRSQPQHF. Full variable domain (rest looked up from reference TRBV5-5 and TRBJ1-5): DAGVTQSPTHLIKTRGQQVTLRCSPISGHKSVSWYQQVLGQGPQFIFQYYEKEERGRGNFPDRFSARQFPNYSSELNVNALLLGDSALYLCASSLGDRAGSRSQPQHFGDGTRLSIL.

V usage is TRBV18 and J usage is TRBJ1-2; 8 bases map to TRBD1. This CDR3 is 14 amino acids long. With V trimmed by 4 bases and J by 7 bases, 8 bases remained unmatched. Per germline, CDR1 KGHSH and CDR2 LQKENI. The DNA for the CDR3 is TGTGCCAGCTCACAAGAAACAGGGGGTGGTGGCTACACCTTC. This sequence encodes CASSQETGGGGYTF.

The rearrangement links TRBV27 to TRBJ2-3, with D perhaps TRBD1 (5 bases). This CDR3 contains 15 residues. Trimming stripped 2 bases from V and 3 bases from J, with 12 bases between. Germline V gene sequence: CDR1 MNHEY, CDR2 SMNVEV (reference sequence). CDR3 protein: CASSLTPGNTDTQYF. The CDR3 nucleotides are TGTGCCAGCAGTTTAACTCCAGGGAATACAGATACGCAGTATTTT.

The rearrangement links TRBV14 to TRBJ2-1; 13 bases line up with TRBD2. Germline V gene sequence: CDR1 SGHDN, CDR2 FVKESK. V gave up 4 bases and J gave up 12 bases; unmatched junction bases: 9. CDR3 length: 15 amino acids. In nucleotides, the CDR3 is TGTGCCAGCAGCCCTACCGGGACTAGCGGGATCTCGCAGTTCTTC. Translation: CASSPTGTSGISQFF.

V usage is TRBV5-1 and J usage is TRBJ1-2, with 10 bases that match TRBD1. Germline-derived CDR1 and CDR2 are SGHRS and YFSETQ. The CDR3 runs to 17 residues. V shed 4 bases, J shed 7 bases, and the junction held 16 bases outside the gene matches. The CDR3 nucleotides read TGCGCCAGCAGCCCCCGCGCGGCGGGACAGGGGACTCGTGGCTACACCTTC. This encodes CASSPRAAGQGTRGYTF.

V usage is TRBV5-4 and J usage is TRBJ2-7, with 7 bases lining up with TRBD1. This CDR3 is built from 14 residues. The V gene's germline CDR1 is SGHNT and CDR2 YYREEE (reference sequence). V shed 2 bases, J shed 4 bases, and the junction held 6 bases outside the gene matches. The CDR3 nucleotides are TGTGCCAGCAGCTTCGGGACAGCGCCGTACGAGCAGTACTTC. Its translation: CASSFGTAPYEQYF.